This passage covers 32 T cell receptor beta chains from one sample sequenced in a study of blood T cell repertoires in COVID-19. Generated by immunoSEQ multiplex PCR, the TCRdb table keeps only in-frame clones and is missing some. The sample lists about 230,000 clones, 70% to 90% seen once, with just over 2.5% in the top ten. The sample consisted of peripheral blood. The receptor set was obtained from a woman between 65 and 79 years old with active or convalescent COVID-19.

The chain recombines TRBV7-9 with TRBJ2-5; D is ambiguous. The CDR3 sequence is 11 residues long. Germline-derived CDR1 and CDR2 are SEHNR and FQNEAQ (reference sequence). Trimming removed 5 bases from V and 3 bases from J, with 4 bases in between. The CDR3 is CASSPKETQYF. The CDR3 DNA reads TGTGCCAGCAGCCCCAAAGAGACCCAGTACTTC.

V is TRBV2 and J is TRBJ2-1; 9 bases are shared with TRBD2. The CDR3 totals 18 residues. Germline CDR1 and CDR2: SNHLY and FYNNEI. The V and J ends lost 7 bases and 0 bases, in that order; junction bases with no gene match: 13. The CDR3 nucleotides read TGTGCCAGCACTCTAGCGGGGCGACGCACATTCTCCTACAATGAGCAGTTCTTC. Translating it yields CASTLAGRRTFSYNEQFF.

The sample holds a few counts of this clone. The CDR3 region has the DNA TGTGCCAGCAGTTTAAGGGTAGCGGTAAGCTCCTACAATGAGCAGTTCTTC. Its protein product is CASSLRVAVSSYNEQFF. The chain combines TRBV28 with TRBJ2-1; D is possibly TRBD2 (6 bases). Trimming pared 2 bases from V and 0 bases from J, leaving 14 bases between. CDR3 length equals 17 residues. Germline V CDR1 and CDR2: MDHEN, SYDVKM.

This chain joins TRBV19 and TRBJ1-5, with D perhaps TRBD1 (5 bases). V gave up 7 bases and J gave up 7 bases, with 14 bases separating them. CDR3 length: 13 residues. CDR1 and CDR2 from the germline V gene are LNHDA and SQIVND (reference sequence). As DNA, the CDR3 is TGTGCCAGTACTTGGGGGGTAAGGCAGCCCCAGCATTTT. This gives the protein CASTWGVRQPQHF.

This chain uses TRBV4-1 with TRBJ2-1, with 10 bases aligning to TRBD2. J lost 5 bases, V lost 3 bases, and 7 bases had no gene match. The CDR3 spans 16 residues. CDR1 MGHRA and CDR2 YSYEKL come from the germline V gene. CDR3 in amino acids: CASSHVELAGNNEQFF. CDR3 coding DNA: TGCGCCAGCAGCCATGTGGAACTAGCGGGGAACAATGAGCAGTTCTTC.

This clone came up once. V and J are TRBV11-2 and TRBJ2-7, with D possibly TRBD1 on 5 matching bases. The CDR3 sequence is 14 residues long. V was shortened by 4 bases and J by 3 bases, with 13 bases between the two germline ends. Germline V gene lookup returns CDR1 SGHAT and CDR2 FQNNGV. The CDR3 bases are TGTGCCAGCAGCTGGGATGGGGCCCTCTACGAGCAGTACTTC. Residues: CASSWDGALYEQYF.

This clone was observed once. CDR3 protein: CASSLSGPGAPLHF. The CDR3 region has the DNA TGTGCCAGCAGCTTATCAGGGCCTGGGGCACCCCTCCACTTT. This rearrangement joins TRBV7-3 to TRBJ1-6, with D possibly being TRBD1 (5 bases). The CDR3 extends over 14 amino acids. Germline lookup yields CDR1 SGHTA and CDR2 FQGTGA. The V end lost 2 bases, the J end lost 11 bases, and 13 bases lay between the germline ends. The variable domain in full, completed from reference TRBV7-3 and TRBJ1-6, reads GAGVSQTPSNKVTEKGKYVELRCDPISGHTALYWYRQSLGQGPEFLIYFQGTGAADDSGLPNDRFFAVRPEGSVSTLKIQRTERGDSAVYLCASSLSGPGAPLHFGNGTRLTVT.

This sequence joins TRBV25-1 and TRBJ1-3; 8 nucleotides line up with TRBD1. The germline gives CDR1 MGHDK, CDR2 SYGVNS. The ends lost 3 bases at V and 5 bases at J; junction bases unmatched: 9. This CDR3 is 16 amino acids long. In DNA form, the CDR3 reads TGTGCCAGCAGTGACCTCAGGGGGCGGACGAGAAACACCATATATTTT. Amino acids: CASSDLRGRTRNTIYF.

The CDR3 loop reads CASSTSGSVGTDTQYF. The CDR3 nucleotides are TGCGCCAGCTCGACTAGCGGGAGTGTGGGCACAGATACGCAGTATTTT. The chain joins TRBV10-2 to TRBJ2-3; 12 bases fit TRBD2. Trimming at V came to 8 bases and at J to 1 base, leaving 7 bases not matched to a gene. The CDR3 totals 16 residues. The germline CDR1 and CDR2 sequences are WSHSY and SAAADI.

This chain joins TRBV9 and TRBJ1-4, with a weak D call TRBD1 (6 bases). CDR3 length: 14 amino acids. Germline V lookup: CDR1 SGDLS, CDR2 YYNGEE. V dropped 2 bases and J dropped 7 bases, with 12 bases sitting between them. The CDR3 here is CASSVRGGGEKLFF. The CDR3 DNA reads as TGTGCCAGCAGCGTGCGGGGGGGCGGTGAAAAACTGTTTTTT. The complete variable domain, with remaining parts taken from reference TRBV9 and TRBJ1-4, reads DSGVTQTPKHLITATGQRVTLRCSPRSGDLSVYWYQQSLDQGLQFLIQYYNGEERAKGNILERFSAQQFPDLHSELNLSSLELGDSALYFCASSVRGGGEKLFFGSGTQLSVL.

The chain carries TRBV3-1 (or the pseudogene TRBV3-2) and TRBJ2-3; TRBD2 matches at 12 bases. Germline values: CDR1 LGHDT, CDR2 YNNKEL (reference sequence). V dropped 3 bases and J dropped 2; count of bases not matched to a gene: 3. This CDR3 region has 16 residues. The CDR3 nucleotides read TGTGCCAGCAGCCATCGACTAGCGGGGGCCACAGATACGCAGTATTTT. This sequence encodes CASSHRLAGATDTQYF.

The gene calls are TRBV19 and TRBJ1-1; the match to TRBD1 covers 7 bases. Germline trimming cut 5 bases from V and 1 base from J; bases unmatched to any gene: 4. Germline assignment: CDR1 LNHDA and CDR2 SQIVND (reference sequence). The CDR3 sequence is 14 residues long. The CDR3 loop is CASSPRQGNTEAFF. The DNA of the CDR3 is TGTGCCAGTAGTCCACGACAGGGGAACACTGAAGCTTTCTTT.

This chain joins TRBV30 and TRBJ1-5; weak D call: TRBD1 (6 bases). Trimming removed 7 bases from V and 0 bases from J, with 16 bases in between. The CDR3 runs 15 residues. Germline CDR1 GTSNPN, CDR2 SVGIG (reference sequence). Here the CDR3 reads CALGGTTHSNQPQHF. CDR3 bases: TGTGCCTTGGGGGGGACAACCCATAGCAATCAGCCCCAGCATTTT.

The genes are TRBV18 and TRBJ2-1; D is unresolved. V was pared by 5 bases and J by 5 bases, with 13 bases between. Germline V gives CDR1 KGHSH, CDR2 LQKENI. CDR3 length: 14 amino acids. Here the CDR3 reads CASSIQRQDNEQFF. CDR3 coding DNA: TGTGCCAGCTCAATACAACGACAAGACAATGAGCAGTTCTTC. The entire variable domain, with the rest obtained from reference TRBV18 and TRBJ2-1, is as follows: NAGVMQNPRHLVRRRGQEARLRCSPMKGHSHVYWYRQLPEEGLKFMVYLQKENIIDESGMPKERFSAEFPKEGPSILRIQQVVRGDSAAYFCASSIQRQDNEQFFGPGTRLTVL.

The chain combines TRBV5-8 with TRBJ1-1; 7 nucleotides match TRBD1. CDR1 and CDR2 from the germline V gene are SGHTS and YDEGEE. Losses at the gene ends were 4 bases for V and 3 bases for J; bases not matched to a gene: 9. The length of the CDR3 is 15 residues. The CDR3 DNA reads TGTGCCAGCAGCACCTATCGGACAGGACACACTGAAGCTTTCTTT. Its translation: CASSTYRTGHTEAFF.

This clone appeared a few times. The chain carries TRBV25-1 and TRBJ1-6; 9 nucleotides line up with TRBD1. Germline CDR1 MGHDK, CDR2 SYGVNS. V was pared by 3 bases and J by 11 bases, with 5 bases of the junction left unmatched. The CDR3 consists of 14 residues. The CDR3 DNA sequence: TGTGCCAGCAGTGAGGTGGACAGGGGAGCACCCCTCCACTTT. It is translated as CASSEVDRGAPLHF. The entire variable domain, with the rest obtained from reference TRBV25-1 and TRBJ1-6, is as follows: EADIYQTPRYLVIGTGKKITLECSQTMGHDKMYWYQQDPGMELHLIHYSYGVNSTEKGDLSSESTVSRIRTEHFPLTLESARPSHTSQYLCASSEVDRGAPLHFGNGTRLTVT.

The chain uses TRBV28 and TRBJ1-2, with TRBD1 identical over 9 bases. The CDR3 runs 13 residues. Per germline, CDR1 MDHEN and CDR2 SYDVKM. Germline trimming cut 6 bases from V and 7 bases from J; bases unmatched to any gene: 6. CDR3 sequence (DNA): TGTGCCAGCAGCATGGGACAGGGAACTGGCTACACCTTC. Its protein product is CASSMGQGTGYTF.

The chain recombines TRBV18 with TRBJ2-2; 12 bases fit TRBD2. CDR3 length: 18 residues. Trimming took 3 bases from V and 2 from J; bases not matched to a gene: 7. From germline, CDR1 is KGHSH and CDR2 LQKENI. CDR3 nucleotides: TGTGCCAGCTCACCCCGACTAGCGGGGGCGTCTAACACCGGGGAGCTGTTTTTT. It is translated as CASSPRLAGASNTGELFF.

The chain recombines TRBV27 with TRBJ1-4; 7 positions match TRBD1. Germline V gene data show CDR1 as MNHEY and CDR2 as SMNVEV (reference sequence). J was trimmed by 4 bases and V by 5 bases; bases with no gene match: 7. The CDR3 totals 15 residues. The chain's CDR3 is CASSVRGTRNEKLFF. DNA for the CDR3: TGTGCCAGCAGTGTCAGGGGGACCCGTAATGAAAAACTGTTTTTT.

The chain has TRBV10-3 and TRBJ1-3; TRBD1 matches at 9 bases. This CDR3 has 15 amino acids. The germline gives CDR1 ENHRY, CDR2 SYGVKD. V trimming: 4 bases; J trimming: 6 bases; junction bases outside the gene matches: 7. The CDR3 sequence: CAISGGTGTENTIYF. The CDR3, as DNA: TGTGCCATCAGTGGGGGGACAGGGACGGAAAACACCATATATTTT.

This chain joins TRBV25-1 and TRBJ1-2, with D perhaps matching TRBD1 (6 bases). The CDR3 is 12 amino acids. Per germline, CDR1 MGHDK and CDR2 SYGVNS. Trimming removed 6 bases from V and 6 bases from J, with 11 bases in between. CDR3 residues: CASRQGEDGYTF. The CDR3 DNA reads as TGTGCCAGCAGACAGGGTGAGGATGGCTACACCTTC.

The V gene is TRBV12-1, the J gene TRBJ1-1; TRBD1 is the table's D call, not checked against the DNA. TRBV12-1 is classified as a pseudogene. The CDR3 runs to 14 residues. CDR3 sequence reads: CASSRDRSNTEAFF. CDR3 nucleotide sequence: TGTGCCAGCAGCCGGGACAGGTCGAACACTGAAGCTTTCTTT.

The chain has TRBV5-1 and TRBJ2-3; weak D call: TRBD2 (7 bases). Germline CDR1 SGHRS, CDR2 YFSETQ. V lost 4 bases and J lost 0, with 18 bases in between. This CDR3 contains 17 residues. The CDR3 reads CASSRGGGEPSTDTQYF. CDR3 in DNA: TGCGCCAGCAGCAGGGGGGGCGGGGAGCCTAGCACAGATACGCAGTATTTT.

The chain links TRBV18 to TRBJ1-1; D unclear. Trimming took off 0 bases at V and 0 bases at J, with 5 bases between the two ends. The CDR3 is 14 residues long. Looked up from germline, CDR1 is KGHSH and CDR2 is LQKENI. The DNA for the CDR3 is TGTGCCAGCTCACCACCGGCAATGAACACTGAAGCTTTCTTT. It yields the protein CASSPPAMNTEAFF. Variable domain in full (rest from reference TRBV18 and TRBJ1-1): NAGVMQNPRHLVRRRGQEARLRCSPMKGHSHVYWYRQLPEEGLKFMVYLQKENIIDESGMPKERFSAEFPKEGPSILRIQQVVRGDSAAYFCASSPPAMNTEAFFGQGTRLTVV.

V is TRBV7-2 and J is TRBJ1-3; 7 bases map to TRBD1. CDR3 length equals 16 residues. J gave up 1 base and V 5 bases, and 8 bases lay outside the gene matches. CDR1 SGHTA and CDR2 FQGNSA come from the germline V gene. CDR3 nucleotides: TGTGCCAGCAGCCCTACCCAGGGGGTGTCTGGAAACACCATATATTTT. Protein: CASSPTQGVSGNTIYF. Combining the CDR3 with reference TRBV7-2 and TRBJ1-3 gives the whole variable domain GAGVSQSPSNKVTEKGKDVELRCDPISGHTALYWYRQSLGQGLEFLIYFQGNSAPDKSGLPSDRFSAERTGGSVSTLTIQRTQQEDSAVYLCASSPTQGVSGNTIYFGEGSWLTVV.

The chain carries TRBV21-1 and TRBJ1-1; TRBD1 is taken as the D call from the table, unchecked against the DNA. TRBV21-1 is classified as a pseudogene. The CDR3 loop spans 13 amino acids. The CDR3 region has the DNA TGTGCCAGCAGCTCACATGATAACACTGAAGCTTTCTTT. Protein: CASSSHDNTEAFF.

The chain carries TRBV7-6 and TRBJ2-7, with 7 bases identical to TRBD2. The J segment lost 6 bases and the V segment lost 3 bases, leaving 11 bases of the junction unmatched. In germline, CDR1 is SGHVS, CDR2 FNYEAQ. The CDR3 is made up of 15 amino acids. The CDR3 reads CASSLNSGLYGEQYF. As DNA, the CDR3 is TGTGCCAGCAGCTTGAATAGCGGGTTGTATGGCGAGCAGTACTTC. The full variable domain, with the rest looked up from reference TRBV7-6 and TRBJ2-7, is GAGVSQSPRYKVTKRGQDVALRCDPISGHVSLYWYRQALGQGPEFLTYFNYEAQQDKSGLPNDRFSAERPEGSISTLTIQRTEQRDSAMYRCASSLNSGLYGEQYFGPGTRLTVT.

The chain has TRBV19 and TRBJ1-2; 8 bases agree with TRBD1. The V segment lost 4 bases and the J segment 1 base; nucleotides outside the gene matches: 8. This CDR3 is built from 16 residues. The V gene's germline CDR1 is LNHDA and CDR2 SQIVND (reference sequence). The CDR3 loop is CASSRDRIPLNYGYTF. CDR3 DNA sequence: TGTGCCAGTAGTAGGGACAGGATCCCCCTTAACTATGGCTACACCTTC.

Worth noting for this clone: The identical CDR3 is also encoded by other nucleotide sequences in the sample. The rearrangement links TRBV9 to TRBJ2-3; 10 nucleotides line up with TRBD2. Trimming at V came to 0 bases and at J to 6 bases, leaving 4 bases not matched to a gene. This CDR3 region has 15 residues. Germline lookup yields CDR1 SGDLS and CDR2 YYNGEE. Written as DNA, the CDR3 is TGTGCCAGCAGCGTAGGTCTAGCGGGAGTGGATACGCAGTATTTT. Translating gives CASSVGLAGVDTQYF.

The rearrangement uses TRBV5-4 and TRBJ2-1, with TRBD2 as a possible D gene (7 bases). Deletions cut 4 bases from V and 7 bases from J, with 15 bases between. The germline V gene has CDR1 SGHNT and CDR2 YYREEE (reference sequence). The CDR3 extends over 14 amino acids. The DNA of the CDR3 is TGTGCCAGCAGCAGGTACAGGGAGGGGAATGAGCAGTTCTTC. Translation: CASSRYREGNEQFF.

The chain employs TRBV5-1 and TRBJ2-5, with D uncertain. The CDR3 contains 15 residues. The V end lost 4 bases, the J end lost 5 bases, and 18 bases lay between the germline ends. Germline values: CDR1 SGHRS, CDR2 YFSETQ. The CDR3 sequence: CASSEAIPGMETQYF. Written as DNA, the CDR3 is TGCGCCAGCAGCGAAGCCATACCCGGTATGGAGACCCAGTACTTC.

This clone was seen just once. The chain recombines TRBV12-3 or TRBV12-4 with TRBJ1-5; no reliable D call. Trimming stripped 3 bases from V and 9 bases from J, with 12 bases between. The CDR3 is made up of 13 amino acids. The CDR3 nucleotides are TGTGCCAGCAGTTTGAGACCCGGGAGGCCCCAGCATTTT. This gives the protein CASSLRPGRPQHF.